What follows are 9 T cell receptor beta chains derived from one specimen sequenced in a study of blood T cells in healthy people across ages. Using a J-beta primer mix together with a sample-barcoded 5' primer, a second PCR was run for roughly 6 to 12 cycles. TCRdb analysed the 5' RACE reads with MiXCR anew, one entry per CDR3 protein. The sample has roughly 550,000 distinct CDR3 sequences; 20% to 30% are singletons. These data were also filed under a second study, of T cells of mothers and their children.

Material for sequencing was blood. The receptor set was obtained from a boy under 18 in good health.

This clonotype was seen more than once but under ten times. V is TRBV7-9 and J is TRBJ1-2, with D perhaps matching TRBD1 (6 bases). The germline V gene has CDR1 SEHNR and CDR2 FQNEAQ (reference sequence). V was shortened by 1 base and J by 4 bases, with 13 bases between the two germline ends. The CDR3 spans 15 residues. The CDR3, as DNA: TGTGCCAGCAGCTTAGAACAGGGTGGTGTCTATGGCTACACCTTC. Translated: CASSLEQGGVYGYTF.

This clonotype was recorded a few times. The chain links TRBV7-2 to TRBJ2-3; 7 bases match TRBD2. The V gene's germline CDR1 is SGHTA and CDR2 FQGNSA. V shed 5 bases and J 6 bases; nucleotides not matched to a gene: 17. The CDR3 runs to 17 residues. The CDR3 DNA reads TGTGCCAGCAGCCCCCGGTCTAGCGGCCCTAGCCTGGATACGCAGTATTTT. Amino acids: CASSPRSSGPSLDTQYF.

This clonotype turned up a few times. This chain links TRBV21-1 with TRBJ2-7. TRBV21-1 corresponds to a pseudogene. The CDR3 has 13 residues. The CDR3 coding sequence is TGTGCCAGCAGCACAAAAAGATGGCGGATTGGGTACTTC. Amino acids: CASSTKRWRIGYF.

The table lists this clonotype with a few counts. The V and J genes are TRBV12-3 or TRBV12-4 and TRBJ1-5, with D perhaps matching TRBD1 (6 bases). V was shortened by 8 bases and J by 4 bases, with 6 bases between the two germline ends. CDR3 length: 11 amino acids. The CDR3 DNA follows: TGTGCCAGCGGACAGAATCAGCCCCAGCATTTT. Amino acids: CASGQNQPQHF.

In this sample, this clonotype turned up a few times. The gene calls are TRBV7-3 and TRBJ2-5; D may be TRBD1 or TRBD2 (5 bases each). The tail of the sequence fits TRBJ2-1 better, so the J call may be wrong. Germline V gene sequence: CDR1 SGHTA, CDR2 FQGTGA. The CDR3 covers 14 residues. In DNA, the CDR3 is TGTGCCAGCAGCTTAATGGTTGGGGGAGCTGAGCAGTTCTTC. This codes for CASSLMVGGAEQFF.

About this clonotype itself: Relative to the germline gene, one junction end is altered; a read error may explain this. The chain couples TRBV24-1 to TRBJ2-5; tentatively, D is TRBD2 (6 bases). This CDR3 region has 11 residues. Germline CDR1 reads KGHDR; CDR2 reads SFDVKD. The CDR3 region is CATSRRDFFHF. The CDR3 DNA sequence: TGTGCCACCAGCCGAAGGGACTTCTTTCACTTC.

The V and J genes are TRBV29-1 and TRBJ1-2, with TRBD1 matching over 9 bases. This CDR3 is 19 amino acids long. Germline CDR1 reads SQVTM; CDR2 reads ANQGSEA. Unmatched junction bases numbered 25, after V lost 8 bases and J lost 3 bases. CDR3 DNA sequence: TGCAGCTCCGGTCCCGGAGCCGACCGTGGACAGGGGTGGGACTATGGCTACACCTTC. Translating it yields CSSGPGADRGQGWDYGYTF.

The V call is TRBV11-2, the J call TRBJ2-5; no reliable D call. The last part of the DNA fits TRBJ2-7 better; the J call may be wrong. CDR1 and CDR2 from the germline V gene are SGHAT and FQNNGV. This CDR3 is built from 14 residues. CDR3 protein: CASSLVALRGEQYF. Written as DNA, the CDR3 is TGTGCCAGCAGCTTAGTCGCGTTGCGAGGCGAGCAGTACTTC.

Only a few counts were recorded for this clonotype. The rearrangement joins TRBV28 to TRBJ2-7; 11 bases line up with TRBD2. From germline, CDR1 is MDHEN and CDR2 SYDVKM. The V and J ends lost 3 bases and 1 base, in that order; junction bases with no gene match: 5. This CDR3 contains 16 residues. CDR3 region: CASSFLGTSGSYEQYF. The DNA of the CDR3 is TGTGCCAGCAGTTTTCTGGGGACTAGCGGTTCCTACGAGCAGTACTTC.